The rows below give T cell receptor beta chains drawn from one sample of a study of OX40 agonist ivuxolimab in advanced cancers. The protocol was immunoSEQ multiplex PCR, while the TCRdb copy is restricted to in-frame clones and leaves out a portion. This sample has tens of thousands of clones; roughly nine tenths occur once, and the top ten carry more than 0.85%. The starting material was CD4+ or CD8+ T cells sorted from blood, obtained in a trial of the OX40 agonist ivuxolimab. The receptors stem from an adult with an advanced solid tumor such as melanoma, head and neck, liver or kidney cancer. Both conserved end residues are part of each CDR3.

TRBJ2-5 TRBV18 CASSPGGVGETQYF
TRBJ1-4 TRBV27 CASALVFSEKLFF
TRBJ2-3 TRBV7-9 CASSAPGLGSTDTQYF
TRBJ2-4 TRBV7-2 CASSLDGSNIQYF
TRBJ2-5 TRBV27 CASRTTGDETQYF
TRBJ2-7 TRBV18 CASSLLGTSRHEQYF
TRBJ2-2 TRBV6-9 CASSFGKSGRANTGELFF
TRBJ2-4 TRBV9 CASSIGTGGEGNIQYF
TRBJ2-5 TRBV15 CATSSPTGLAIETQYF
TRBJ1-2 TRBV6-6 CASSYSFDRGGYTF
TRBJ2-3 TRBV5-1 CASSLGEVTDTQYF
TRBJ2-6 TRBV18 CASSPGQLGPIGANVLTF
TRBJ2-7 TRBV7-9 CASSLTGDEQYF
TRBJ2-5 TRBV5-5 CASSQGQPGVTQYF
TRBJ1-2 TRBV19 CASSKGGTYGYTF
TRBJ2-7 TRBV7-2 CASSTGTSGVGGAHEQYF
TRBJ2-7 TRBV7-2 CASSPQGSSYEQYF
TRBJ1-2 TRBV2 CASSEGEGYTF
TRBJ2-1 TRBV7-2 CASSPALSYNEQFF
TRBJ2-2 TRBV11-3 CASSQSVGLRTGELFF
TRBJ2-2 TRBV5-6 CASSLGTGWDTGELFF
TRBJ2-7 TRBV19 CASGQQGLGEQYF
TRBJ2-7 TRBV5-4 CASSLVGGGEQYF
TRBJ1-4 TRBV19 CASRWGVSEKLFF
TRBJ1-1 TRBV6-1 CASSVQGPRDTEAFF
TRBJ2-7 TRBV6-5 CASSPGLAGRYEQYF
TRBJ2-3 TRBV11-3 CASSFSTDTQYF
TRBJ2-3 TRBV9 CASSAGGGTDTQYF
TRBJ2-7 TRBV20-1 CSDPRGYEQYF
TRBJ2-6 TRBV5-4 CASSPGDSGANVLTF
TRBJ2-1 TRBV28 CASSPRTSGVGQFF
. TRBV4-2 CASSQDLQGGRGEQYF
TRBJ2-7 TRBV27 CASTRTTSAAHEQYF
TRBJ1-5 TRBV18 CASSAGQFQPQHF
TRBJ2-1 TRBV6-5 CASSRDFGSYNEQFF
TRBJ2-1 TRBV5-4 CASSMGLAWNNEQFF
TRBJ2-7 TRBV7-9 CANPSLDEQYF
TRBJ2-6 TRBV10-3 CAISLTFGGANVLTF
TRBJ2-2 TRBV6-5 CASSYHGTVNTGELFF
TRBJ2-2 TRBV18 CASSQGAGNTGELFF
TRBJ1-1 TRBV18 CASSPPAGRDTEAFF
TRBJ2-2 TRBV5-1 CASSLETGATGELFF
TRBJ1-2 TRBV29-1 CSVGTDYGYTF
TRBJ1-5 TRBV23-1 CASSQGPGQPQHF
TRBJ2-2 TRBV4-1 CASSPTSGGAIGELFF
TRBJ1-1 TRBV29-1 CSGRQMNTEAFF
TRBJ1-1 TRBV7-9 CASSLAEYTEAFF
TRBJ2-4 TRBV7-2 CASSLFGGKNIQYF
TRBJ2-2 TRBV11-3 CASSRTGGITGELFF
TRBJ1-2 TRBV5-1 CASSLGDFTDGYTF
TRBJ1-5 TRBV11-3 CASSVDGDNQPQHF
TRBJ1-5 TRBV19 CASSAGGGRGQPQHF
TRBJ2-6 TRBV4-2 CASSHLRANVLTF
TRBJ1-6 TRBV2 CASRGQISESPLHF
TRBJ2-2 TRBV6-1 CASSEGVAGELFF